These 11 T cell receptor beta chains were sequenced from one sample in a study of beta chain features in type 1 diabetes. Regarding the study as a whole: Across all four CD4+ subsets, people with type 1 diabetes showed modestly shorter TCRB CDR3s.

The antigens for these receptors are not known. Reverse transcribing all isolated RNA meant expressed TCRB transcripts were sequenced. Profiled with immunoSEQ multiplex PCR; TCRdb holds only in-frame clones, not every one. The profile shows about 700,000 clones, 13% of them singletons. Sample: naive CD4+ T cells from blood. These receptors originate from a man aged 18-30 years with type 1 diabetes.

The chain recombines TRBV7-9 with TRBJ2-3; 7 bases are a match to TRBD2. This CDR3 has 16 residues. Germline CDR1 SEHNR, CDR2 FQNEAQ (reference sequence). Trimming took 1 base from V and 0 from J; bases not matched to a gene: 4. CDR3 DNA sequence: TGTGCCAGCAGCTTAGGCGCCGGGGGGAGCACAGATACGCAGTATTTT. This codes for CASSLGAGGSTDTQYF.

V is TRBV7-9 and J is TRBJ2-7; D may correspond to TRBD1 or TRBD2 (5 bases each). The CDR3 loop spans 13 amino acids. Germline lookup yields CDR1 SEHNR and CDR2 FQNEAQ (reference sequence). Trimming left V 11 bases short and J 5 bases short, with 19 bases between. The CDR3: CAGDDGVGDEQYF. The CDR3, as DNA: TGTGCCGGGGACGACGGCGTAGGGGACGAGCAGTACTTC.

This clone has just a few counts. V usage is TRBV2 and J usage is TRBJ1-2; no clear D. V gave up 7 bases and J gave up 5 bases, with 20 bases separating them. The CDR3 covers 15 residues. From germline, CDR1 is SNHLY and CDR2 FYNNEI. The DNA for the CDR3 is TGTGCCAGCAAGGTTGCGCTGCAGACTGATTATGGCTACACCTTC. As protein: CASKVALQTDYGYTF.

J is TRBJ2-3 and V is TRBV18, with D hard to call. Between the trimmed V and J ends, which lost 0 bases and 8 bases, there was a span of 6 bases. CDR1 and CDR2 from the germline V gene are KGHSH and LQKENI. The CDR3 has 12 residues. The CDR3 nucleotides read TGTGCCAGCTCACCACCTATCGGTACGCAGTATTTT. It codes for CASSPPIGTQYF.

The V gene is TRBV6-1, the J gene TRBJ2-7; possible D gene TRBD2, 5 bases. CDR1 MNHNS and CDR2 SASEGT come from the germline V gene. V was pared by 6 bases and J by 0 bases, with 12 bases between. This CDR3 spans 14 amino acids. The CDR3 sequence is CASRMDGGSYEQYF. In DNA form, the CDR3 reads TGTGCCAGCAGGATGGACGGAGGCTCCTACGAGCAGTACTTC.

With regard to this clone: The same CDR3 arises from other DNA sequences in this sample as well. The chain has TRBV7-8 and TRBJ2-3, with a tentative D call TRBD1 (6 bases). Trimming took 3 bases from V and 1 from J, leaving 8 bases between them. This CDR3 has 14 amino acids. In germline, CDR1 is SGHVS, CDR2 FQNEAQ. The CDR3 DNA sequence: TGTGCCAGCAGCTTGTCAGGGGGCACAGATACGCAGTATTTT. It is translated as CASSLSGGTDTQYF.

This sequence joins TRBV6-1 and TRBJ1-1; D ambiguous. CDR1 and CDR2 from the germline V gene are MNHNS and SASEGT. The CDR3 totals 14 residues. The V end was cut by 4 bases, the J end by 0 bases, with 9 bases between. The CDR3 DNA sequence: TGTGCCAGCAGTGGGGAGGCCCTGAACACTGAAGCTTTCTTT. Translated: CASSGEALNTEAFF.

This clone was seen a handful of times. In the same sample, other DNA sequences code for this CDR3. This chain joins TRBV5-1 and TRBJ2-1; 8 bases match TRBD2. V lost 3 bases and J lost 0; bases outside the gene matches: 2. This CDR3 has 15 amino acids. Per the germline V gene, CDR1 is SGHRS and CDR2 is YFSETQ. The CDR3 is CASSSSGSSYNEQFF. CDR3 DNA: TGCGCCAGCAGCTCGAGCGGGAGCTCCTACAATGAGCAGTTCTTC.

This chain joins TRBV7-9 and TRBJ1-4, with no clear D. Trimming took off 6 bases at V and 3 bases at J, with 8 bases between the two ends. The CDR3 is 13 residues long. The germline V gene has CDR1 SEHNR and CDR2 FQNEAQ (reference sequence). The CDR3 here is CASSEEANEKLFF. As DNA, the CDR3 is TGTGCCAGCAGTGAAGAAGCTAATGAAAAACTGTTTTTT.

This clone was counted only a few times. The chain uses TRBV30 and TRBJ1-4, with 8 bases matching TRBD1. After removal of 2 bases from V and 4 bases from J, the junction contained 3 bases not matched to a gene. Germline V gives CDR1 GTSNPN, CDR2 SVGIG (reference sequence). The CDR3 length is 14 residues. The CDR3 DNA follows: TGTGCCTGGAGTATTACAGGGGGTAATGAAAAACTGTTTTTT. It yields the protein CAWSITGGNEKLFF. Complete variable domain (other parts from reference TRBV30 and TRBJ1-4): SQTIHQWPATLVQPVGSPLSLECTVEGTSNPNLYWYRQAAGRGLQLLFYSVGIGQISSEVPQNLSASRPQDRQFILSSKKLLLSDSGFYLCAWSITGGNEKLFFGSGTQLSVL.

The chain has TRBV7-6 and TRBJ1-3; D unresolved. V was pared by 0 bases and J by 2 bases, with 8 bases between. CDR1 and CDR2 from the germline V gene are SGHVS and FNYEAQ. The CDR3 consists of 15 residues. This chain's CDR3 is CASSLAPLPGNTIYF. In DNA form, the CDR3 reads TGTGCCAGCAGCTTAGCCCCCCTGCCTGGAAACACCATATATTTT.